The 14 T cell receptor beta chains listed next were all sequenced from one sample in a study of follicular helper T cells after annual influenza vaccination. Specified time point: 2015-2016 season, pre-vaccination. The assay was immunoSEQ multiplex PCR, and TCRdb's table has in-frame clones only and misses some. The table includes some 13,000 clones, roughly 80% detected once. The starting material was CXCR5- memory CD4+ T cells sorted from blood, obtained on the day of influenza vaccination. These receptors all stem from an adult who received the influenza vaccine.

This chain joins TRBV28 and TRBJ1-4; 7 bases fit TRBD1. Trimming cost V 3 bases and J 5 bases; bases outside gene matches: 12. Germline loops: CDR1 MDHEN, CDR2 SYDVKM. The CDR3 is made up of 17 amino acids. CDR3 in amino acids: CASSLVWGAGGNEKLFF. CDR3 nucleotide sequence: TGTGCCAGCAGTTTGGTATGGGGCGCAGGGGGGAATGAAAAACTGTTTTTT.

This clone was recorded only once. CDR3 bases: TGTGCCAGCGGCTCCGGGACTAGCGGGGGGCCGGGGAATGAGCAGTTCTTC. It encodes CASGSGTSGGPGNEQFF. This chain connects TRBV25-1 to TRBJ2-1, with 15 nucleotides matching TRBD2. Germline lookup yields CDR1 MGHDK and CDR2 SYGVNS. CDR3 length equals 17 residues. Unmatched junction bases numbered 12, after V lost 8 bases and J lost 7 bases.

As DNA, the CDR3 is TGTGCCAGCTCACCTTTTGATGGGACAGTCCAAGAGACCCAGTACTTC. Translation: CASSPFDGTVQETQYF. This chain uses TRBV18 with TRBJ2-5; 7 bases map to TRBD1. V gave up 3 bases and J gave up 1 base; unmatched junction bases: 8. The CDR3 covers 16 residues. The germline V gene encodes CDR1 KGHSH and CDR2 LQKENI.

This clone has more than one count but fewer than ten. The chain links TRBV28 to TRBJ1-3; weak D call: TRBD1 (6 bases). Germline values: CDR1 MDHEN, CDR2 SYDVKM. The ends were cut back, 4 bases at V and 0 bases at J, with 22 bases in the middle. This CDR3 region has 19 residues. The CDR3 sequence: CASSSASRGHVFSGNTIYF. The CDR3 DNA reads TGTGCCAGCAGTTCGGCGTCTCGGGGACACGTATTCTCTGGAAACACCATATATTTT. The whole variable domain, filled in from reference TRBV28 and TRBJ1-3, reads DVKVTQSSRYLVKRTGEKVFLECVQDMDHENMFWYRQDPGLGLRLIYFSYDVKMKEKGDIPEGYSVSREKKERFSLILESASTNQTSMYLCASSSASRGHVFSGNTIYFGEGSWLTVV.

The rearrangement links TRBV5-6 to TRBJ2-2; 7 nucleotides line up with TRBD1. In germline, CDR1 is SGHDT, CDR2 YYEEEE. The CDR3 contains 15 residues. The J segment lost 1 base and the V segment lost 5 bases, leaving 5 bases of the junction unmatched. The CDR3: CASSRDSLNTGELFF. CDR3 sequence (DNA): TGTGCCAGCAGTCGGGACAGCCTGAACACCGGGGAGCTGTTTTTT. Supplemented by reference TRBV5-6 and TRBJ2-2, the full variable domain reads DAGVTQSPTHLIKTRGQQVTLRCSPKSGHDTVSWYQQALGQGPQFIFQYYEEEERQRGNFPDRFSGHQFPNYSSELNVNALLLGDSALYLCASSRDSLNTGELFFGEGSRLTVL.

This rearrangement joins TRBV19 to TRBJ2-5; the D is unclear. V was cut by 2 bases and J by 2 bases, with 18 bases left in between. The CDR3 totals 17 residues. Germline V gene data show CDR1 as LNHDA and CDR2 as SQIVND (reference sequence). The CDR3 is CASSIPRTHGDQETQYF. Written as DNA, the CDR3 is TGTGCCAGTAGTATACCCCGCACCCATGGTGATCAAGAGACCCAGTACTTC.

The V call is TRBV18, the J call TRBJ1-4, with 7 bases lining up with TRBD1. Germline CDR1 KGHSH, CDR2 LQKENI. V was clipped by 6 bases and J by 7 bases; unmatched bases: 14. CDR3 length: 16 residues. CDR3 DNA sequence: TGTGCCAGCTCCCCCATTGTTCCAGGGGGGCGTGAAAAACTGTTTTTT. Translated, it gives CASSPIVPGGREKLFF.

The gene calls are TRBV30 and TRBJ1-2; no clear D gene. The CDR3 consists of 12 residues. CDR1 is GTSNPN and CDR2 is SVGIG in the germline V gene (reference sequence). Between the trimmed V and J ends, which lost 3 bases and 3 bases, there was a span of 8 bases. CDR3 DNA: TGTGCCTGGAGCGCCCCTTACTATGGCTACACCTTC. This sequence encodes CAWSAPYYGYTF.

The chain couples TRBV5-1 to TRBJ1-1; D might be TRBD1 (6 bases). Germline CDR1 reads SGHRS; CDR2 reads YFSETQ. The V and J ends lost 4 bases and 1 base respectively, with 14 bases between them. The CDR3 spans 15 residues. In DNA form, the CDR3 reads TGCGCCAGCAGCACGAAGACAGGAACGAACACTGAAGCTTTCTTT. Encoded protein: CASSTKTGTNTEAFF.

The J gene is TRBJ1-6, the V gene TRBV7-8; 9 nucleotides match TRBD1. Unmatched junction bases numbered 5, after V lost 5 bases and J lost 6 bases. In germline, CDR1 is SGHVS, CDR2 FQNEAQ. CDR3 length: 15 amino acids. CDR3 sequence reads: CASSPWDRVNSPLHF. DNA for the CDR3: TGTGCCAGCAGCCCATGGGACAGGGTTAATTCACCCCTCCACTTT.

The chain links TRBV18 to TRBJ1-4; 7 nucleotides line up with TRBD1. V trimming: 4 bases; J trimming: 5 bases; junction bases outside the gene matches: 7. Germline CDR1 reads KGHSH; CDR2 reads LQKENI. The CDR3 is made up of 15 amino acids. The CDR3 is CASSQGQAANEKLFF. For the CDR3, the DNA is TGTGCCAGCTCACAAGGACAGGCGGCGAATGAAAAACTGTTTTTT.

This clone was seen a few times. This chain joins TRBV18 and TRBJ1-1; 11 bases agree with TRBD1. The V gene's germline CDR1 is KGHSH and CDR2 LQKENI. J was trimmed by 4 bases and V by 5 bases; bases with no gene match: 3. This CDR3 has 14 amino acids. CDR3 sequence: CASSTGTGGTEAFF. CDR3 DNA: TGTGCCAGCTCAACCGGGACAGGGGGCACTGAAGCTTTCTTT.

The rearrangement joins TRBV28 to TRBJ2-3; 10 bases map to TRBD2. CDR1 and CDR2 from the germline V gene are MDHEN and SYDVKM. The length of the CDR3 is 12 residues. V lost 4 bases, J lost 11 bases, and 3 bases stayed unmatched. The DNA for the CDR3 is TGTGCCAGCAGTTCCCAGCGGGGGGGGCAGTATTTT. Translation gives CASSSQRGGQYF.

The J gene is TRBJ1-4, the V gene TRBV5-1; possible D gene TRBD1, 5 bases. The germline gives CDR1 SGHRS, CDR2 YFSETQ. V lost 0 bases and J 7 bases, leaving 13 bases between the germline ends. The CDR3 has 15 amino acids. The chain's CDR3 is CASSLAPGGGEKLFF. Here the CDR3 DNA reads TGCGCCAGCAGCTTGGCCCCGGGGGGAGGTGAAAAACTGTTTTTT.